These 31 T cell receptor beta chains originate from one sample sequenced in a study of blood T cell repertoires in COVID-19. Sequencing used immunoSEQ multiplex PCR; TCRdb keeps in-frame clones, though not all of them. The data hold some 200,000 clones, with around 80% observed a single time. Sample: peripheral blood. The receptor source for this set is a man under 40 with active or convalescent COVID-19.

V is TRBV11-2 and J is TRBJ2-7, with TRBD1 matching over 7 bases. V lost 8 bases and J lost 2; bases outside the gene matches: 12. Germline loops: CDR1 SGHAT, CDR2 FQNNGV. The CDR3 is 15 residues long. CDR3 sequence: CASRPSSGGAYEQYF. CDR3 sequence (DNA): TGTGCCAGCCGTCCATCTTCAGGGGGAGCCTACGAGCAGTACTTC.

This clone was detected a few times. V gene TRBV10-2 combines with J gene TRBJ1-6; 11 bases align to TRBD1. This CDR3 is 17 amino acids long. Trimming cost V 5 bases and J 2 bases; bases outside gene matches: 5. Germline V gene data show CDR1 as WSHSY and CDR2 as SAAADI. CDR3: CASSPGQGGPYNSPLHF. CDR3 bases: TGCGCCAGCAGTCCGGGACAGGGGGGGCCCTATAATTCACCCCTCCACTTT.

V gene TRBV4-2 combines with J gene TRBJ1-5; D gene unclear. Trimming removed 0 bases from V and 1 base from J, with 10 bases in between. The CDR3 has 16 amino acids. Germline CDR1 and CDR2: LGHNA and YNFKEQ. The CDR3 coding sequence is TGTGCCAGCAGCCAAGACGCGGGGAGGAGCAATCAGCCCCAGCATTTT. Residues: CASSQDAGRSNQPQHF.

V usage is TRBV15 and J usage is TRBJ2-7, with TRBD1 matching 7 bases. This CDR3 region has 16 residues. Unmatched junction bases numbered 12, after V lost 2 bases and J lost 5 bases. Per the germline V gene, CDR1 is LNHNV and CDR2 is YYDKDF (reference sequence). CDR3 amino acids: CATSRKREGQKNEQYF. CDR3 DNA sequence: TGTGCCACCAGCAGAAAAAGAGAGGGACAGAAAAACGAGCAGTACTTC.

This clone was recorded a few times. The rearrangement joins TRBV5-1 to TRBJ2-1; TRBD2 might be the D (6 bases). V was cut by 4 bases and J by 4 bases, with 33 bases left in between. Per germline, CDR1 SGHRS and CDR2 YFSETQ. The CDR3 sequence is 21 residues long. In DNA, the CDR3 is TGCGCCAGCAGCGGGGACTGGGTTTTTTCGGCAAACGGGAGAAGGTACAATGAGCAGTTCTTC. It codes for CASSGDWVFSANGRRYNEQFF.

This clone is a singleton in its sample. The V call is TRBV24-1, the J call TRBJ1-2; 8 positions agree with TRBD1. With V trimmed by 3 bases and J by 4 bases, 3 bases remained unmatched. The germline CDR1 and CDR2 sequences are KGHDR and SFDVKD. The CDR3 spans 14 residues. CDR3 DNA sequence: TGTGCCACCAGTGATCGGGACAGGTCCTATGGCTACACCTTC. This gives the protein CATSDRDRSYGYTF.

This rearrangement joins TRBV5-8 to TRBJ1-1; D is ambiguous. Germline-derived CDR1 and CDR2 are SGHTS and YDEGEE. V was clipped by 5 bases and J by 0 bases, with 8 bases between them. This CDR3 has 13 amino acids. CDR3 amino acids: CASSPVMNTEAFF. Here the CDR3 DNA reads TGTGCCAGCAGTCCGGTAATGAACACTGAAGCTTTCTTT.

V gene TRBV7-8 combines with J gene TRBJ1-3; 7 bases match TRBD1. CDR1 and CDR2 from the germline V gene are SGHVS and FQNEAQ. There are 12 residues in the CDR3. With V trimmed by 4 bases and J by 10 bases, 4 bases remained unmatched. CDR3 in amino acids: CASSWGTETIYF. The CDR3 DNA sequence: TGTGCCAGCAGCTGGGGGACAGAGACCATATATTTT.

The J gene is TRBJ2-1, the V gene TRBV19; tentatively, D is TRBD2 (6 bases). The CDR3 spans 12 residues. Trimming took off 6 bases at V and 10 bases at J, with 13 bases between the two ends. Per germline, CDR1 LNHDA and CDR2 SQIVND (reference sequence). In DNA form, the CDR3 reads TGTGCCAGTAGGGCCGGGGGTCGGGAGCAGTTCTTC. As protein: CASRAGGREQFF.

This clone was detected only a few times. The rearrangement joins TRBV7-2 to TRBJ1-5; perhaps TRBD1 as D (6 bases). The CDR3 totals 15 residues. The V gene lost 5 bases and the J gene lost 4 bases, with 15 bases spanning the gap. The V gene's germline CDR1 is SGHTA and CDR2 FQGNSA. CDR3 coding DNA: TGTGCCAGCAGCCCCTACACAGGGCAAAATCAGCCCCAGCATTTT. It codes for CASSPYTGQNQPQHF.

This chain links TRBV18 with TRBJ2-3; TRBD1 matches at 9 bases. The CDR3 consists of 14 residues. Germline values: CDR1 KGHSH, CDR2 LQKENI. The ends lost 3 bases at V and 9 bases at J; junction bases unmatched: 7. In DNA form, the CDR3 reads TGTGCCAGCTCACCGGGACAGGGAGGACAAACGCAGTATTTT. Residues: CASSPGQGGQTQYF.

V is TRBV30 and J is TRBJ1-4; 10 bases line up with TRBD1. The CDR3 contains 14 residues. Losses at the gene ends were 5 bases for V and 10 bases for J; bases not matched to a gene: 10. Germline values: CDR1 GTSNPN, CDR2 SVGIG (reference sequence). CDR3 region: CAWGRQGAGGKLFF. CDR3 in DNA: TGTGCCTGGGGCAGACAGGGGGCGGGAGGAAAACTGTTTTTT.

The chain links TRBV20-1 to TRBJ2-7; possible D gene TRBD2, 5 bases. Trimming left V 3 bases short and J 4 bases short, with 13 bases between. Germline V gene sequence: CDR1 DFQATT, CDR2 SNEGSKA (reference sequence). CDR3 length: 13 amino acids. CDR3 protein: CSASRWRQYEQYF. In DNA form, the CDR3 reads TGCAGTGCTAGTAGGTGGAGGCAGTACGAGCAGTACTTC.

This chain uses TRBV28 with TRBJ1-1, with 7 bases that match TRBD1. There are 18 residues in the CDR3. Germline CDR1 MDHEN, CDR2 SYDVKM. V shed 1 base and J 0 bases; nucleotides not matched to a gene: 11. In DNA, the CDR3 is TGTGCCAGCAGTTTATCCCGGCCCCTGGACAGGTTGAACACTGAAGCTTTCTTT. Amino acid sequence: CASSLSRPLDRLNTEAFF. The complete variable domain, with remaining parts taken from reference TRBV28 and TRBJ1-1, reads DVKVTQSSRYLVKRTGEKVFLECVQDMDHENMFWYRQDPGLGLRLIYFSYDVKMKEKGDIPEGYSVSREKKERFSLILESASTNQTSMYLCASSLSRPLDRLNTEAFFGQGTRLTVV.

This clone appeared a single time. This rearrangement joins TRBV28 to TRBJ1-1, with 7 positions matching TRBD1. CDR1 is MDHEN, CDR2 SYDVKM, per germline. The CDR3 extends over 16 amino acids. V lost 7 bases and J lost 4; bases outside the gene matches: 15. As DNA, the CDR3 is TGTGCCAGCACCACAGGGGCGGTTTCCGCCGTCACTGAAGCTTTCTTT. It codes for CASTTGAVSAVTEAFF.

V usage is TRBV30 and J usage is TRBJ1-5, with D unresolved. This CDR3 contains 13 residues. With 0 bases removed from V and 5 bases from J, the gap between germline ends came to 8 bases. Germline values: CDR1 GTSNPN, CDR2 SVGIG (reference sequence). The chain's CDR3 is CAWSVGEHQPQHF. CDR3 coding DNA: TGTGCCTGGAGTGTCGGAGAGCATCAGCCCCAGCATTTT.

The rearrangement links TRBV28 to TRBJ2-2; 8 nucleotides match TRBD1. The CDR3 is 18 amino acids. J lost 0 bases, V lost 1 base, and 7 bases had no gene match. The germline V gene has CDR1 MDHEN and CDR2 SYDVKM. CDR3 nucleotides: TGTGCCAGCAGTTTATCCGGACAGGGAAGAGCGAACACCGGGGAGCTGTTTTTT. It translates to CASSLSGQGRANTGELFF.

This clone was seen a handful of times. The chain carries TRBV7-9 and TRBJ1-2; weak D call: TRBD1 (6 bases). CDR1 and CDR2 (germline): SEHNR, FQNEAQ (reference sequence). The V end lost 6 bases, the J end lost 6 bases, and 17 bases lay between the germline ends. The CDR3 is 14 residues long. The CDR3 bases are TGTGCCAGCAGTAATAACCCGGGGGGCGATGGCTACACCTTC. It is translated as CASSNNPGGDGYTF.

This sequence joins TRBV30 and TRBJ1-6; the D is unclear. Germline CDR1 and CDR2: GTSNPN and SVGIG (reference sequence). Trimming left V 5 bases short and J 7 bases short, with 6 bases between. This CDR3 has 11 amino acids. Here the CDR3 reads CAWRGNSPLHF. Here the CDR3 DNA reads TGTGCCTGGCGGGGAAATTCACCCCTCCACTTT.

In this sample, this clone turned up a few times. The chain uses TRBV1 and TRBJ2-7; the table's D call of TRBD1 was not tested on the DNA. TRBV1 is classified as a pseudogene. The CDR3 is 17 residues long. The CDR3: CTSSQDGMTGPDREQYV. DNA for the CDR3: TGCACCAGCAGCCAAGACGGGATGACAGGGCCGGATCGCGAGCAGTACGTC.

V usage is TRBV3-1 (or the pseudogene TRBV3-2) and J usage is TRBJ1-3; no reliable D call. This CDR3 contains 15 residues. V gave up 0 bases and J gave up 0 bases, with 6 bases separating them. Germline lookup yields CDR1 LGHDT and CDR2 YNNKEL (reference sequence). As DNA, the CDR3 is TGTGCCAGCAGCCAAGATGGGAGCTCTGGAAACACCATATATTTT. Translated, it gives CASSQDGSSGNTIYF.

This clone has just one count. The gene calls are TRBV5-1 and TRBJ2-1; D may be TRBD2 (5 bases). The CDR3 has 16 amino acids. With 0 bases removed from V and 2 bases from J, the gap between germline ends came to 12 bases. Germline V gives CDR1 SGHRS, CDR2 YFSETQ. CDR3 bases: TGCGCCAGCAGCTTGGTCGGGATAGGGACCTACAATGAGCAGTTCTTC. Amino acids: CASSLVGIGTYNEQFF.

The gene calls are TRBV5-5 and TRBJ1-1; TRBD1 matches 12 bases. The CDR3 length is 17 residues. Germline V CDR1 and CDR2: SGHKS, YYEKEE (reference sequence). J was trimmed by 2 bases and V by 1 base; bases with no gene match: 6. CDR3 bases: TGTGCCAGCAGCTTGATGGGGACAGGGGGCTTAAACACTGAAGCTTTCTTT. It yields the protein CASSLMGTGGLNTEAFF.

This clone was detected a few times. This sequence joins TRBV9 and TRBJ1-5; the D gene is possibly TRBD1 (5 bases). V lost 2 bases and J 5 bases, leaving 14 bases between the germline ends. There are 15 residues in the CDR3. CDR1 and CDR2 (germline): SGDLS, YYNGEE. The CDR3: CASSVGQNVDQPQHF. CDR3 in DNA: TGTGCCAGCAGCGTGGGGCAGAATGTAGATCAGCCCCAGCATTTT.

CDR3: CASSYREGYTF. The CDR3 DNA reads as TGTGCCAGCAGCTACAGGGAGGGCTACACCTTC. The chain couples TRBV28 to TRBJ1-2; TRBD1 is a possible D gene (6 bases). Trimming cost V 6 bases and J 8 bases, with 10 bases left between them. This CDR3 is built from 11 residues. Germline V gene sequence: CDR1 MDHEN, CDR2 SYDVKM.

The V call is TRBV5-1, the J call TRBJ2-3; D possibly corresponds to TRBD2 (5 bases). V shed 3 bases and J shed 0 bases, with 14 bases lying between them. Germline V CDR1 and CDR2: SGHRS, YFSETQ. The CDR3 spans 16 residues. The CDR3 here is CASSSGLAASTDTQYF. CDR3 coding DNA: TGCGCCAGCAGCTCCGGACTGGCGGCTAGCACAGATACGCAGTATTTT.

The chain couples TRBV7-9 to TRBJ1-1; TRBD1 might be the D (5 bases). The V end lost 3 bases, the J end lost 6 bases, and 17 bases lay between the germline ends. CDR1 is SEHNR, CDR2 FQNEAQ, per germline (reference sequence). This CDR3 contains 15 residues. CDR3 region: CASSLPPGAGAEAFF. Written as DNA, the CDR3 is TGTGCCAGCAGCTTGCCCCCGGGCGCGGGGGCTGAAGCTTTCTTT.

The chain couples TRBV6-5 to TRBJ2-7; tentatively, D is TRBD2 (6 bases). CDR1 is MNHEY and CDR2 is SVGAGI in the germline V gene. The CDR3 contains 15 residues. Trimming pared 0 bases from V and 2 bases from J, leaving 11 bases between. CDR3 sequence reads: CASSYSSGAAYEQYV. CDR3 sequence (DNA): TGTGCCAGCAGTTACTCGTCGGGAGCCGCCTACGAGCAGTACGTC.

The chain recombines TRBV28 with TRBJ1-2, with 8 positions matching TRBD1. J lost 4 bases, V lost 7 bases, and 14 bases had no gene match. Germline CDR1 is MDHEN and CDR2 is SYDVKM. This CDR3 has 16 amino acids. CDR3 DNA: TGTGCCAGCAAGACCCCGGGACAGGCGTCTACCTATGGCTACACCTTC. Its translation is CASKTPGQASTYGYTF.

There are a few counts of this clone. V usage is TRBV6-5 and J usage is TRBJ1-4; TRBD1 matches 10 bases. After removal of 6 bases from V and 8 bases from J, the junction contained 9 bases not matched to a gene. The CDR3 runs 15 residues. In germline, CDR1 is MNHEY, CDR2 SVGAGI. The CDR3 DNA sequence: TGTGCCAGCAGGGGCGGGACAGGGGTTGCGGAAAAACTGTTTTTT. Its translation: CASRGGTGVAEKLFF.

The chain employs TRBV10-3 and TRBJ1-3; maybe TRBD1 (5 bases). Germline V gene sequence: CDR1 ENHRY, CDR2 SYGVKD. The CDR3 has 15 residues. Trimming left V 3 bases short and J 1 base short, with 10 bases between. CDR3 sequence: CAISDGGRSGNTIYF. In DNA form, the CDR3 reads TGTGCCATCAGTGATGGGGGGAGGTCTGGAAACACCATATATTTT.